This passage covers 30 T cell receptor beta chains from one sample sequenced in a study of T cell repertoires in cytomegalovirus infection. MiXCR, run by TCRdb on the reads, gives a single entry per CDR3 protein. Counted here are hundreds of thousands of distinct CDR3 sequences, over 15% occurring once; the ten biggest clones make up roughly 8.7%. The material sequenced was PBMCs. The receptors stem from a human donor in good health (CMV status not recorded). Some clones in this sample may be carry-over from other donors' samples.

Here the CDR3 DNA reads TGTGCCAGCAGTTCATTGGGGACGGCTTACAATGAGCAGTTCTTC. Translated, it gives CASSSLGTAYNEQFF. This chain uses TRBV6-2 or TRBV6-3 with TRBJ2-1, with D perhaps TRBD1 or TRBD2 (5 bases each). Germline-derived CDR1 and CDR2 are MNHEY and SVGEGT. The CDR3 sequence is 15 residues long. The V end was cut by 4 bases, the J end by 4 bases, with 14 bases between.

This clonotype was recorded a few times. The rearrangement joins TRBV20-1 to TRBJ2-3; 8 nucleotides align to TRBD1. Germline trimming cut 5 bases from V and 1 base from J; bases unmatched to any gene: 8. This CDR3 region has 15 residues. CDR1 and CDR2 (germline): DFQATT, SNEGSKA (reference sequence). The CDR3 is CSAAGQALGTDTQYF. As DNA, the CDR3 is TGCAGTGCTGCGGGACAGGCCCTTGGCACAGATACGCAGTATTTT.

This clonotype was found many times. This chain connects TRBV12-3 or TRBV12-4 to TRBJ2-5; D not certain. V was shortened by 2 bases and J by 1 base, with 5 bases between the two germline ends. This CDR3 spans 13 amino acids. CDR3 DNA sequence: TGTGCCAGCAGTTTAAACGGCCAAGAGACCCAGTACTTC. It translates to CASSLNGQETQYF.

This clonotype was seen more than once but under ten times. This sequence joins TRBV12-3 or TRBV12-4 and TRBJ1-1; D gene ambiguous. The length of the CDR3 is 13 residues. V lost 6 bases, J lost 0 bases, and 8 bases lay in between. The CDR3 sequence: CASSRNMNTEAFF. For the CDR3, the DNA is TGTGCCAGCAGCCGCAACATGAACACTGAAGCTTTCTTT.

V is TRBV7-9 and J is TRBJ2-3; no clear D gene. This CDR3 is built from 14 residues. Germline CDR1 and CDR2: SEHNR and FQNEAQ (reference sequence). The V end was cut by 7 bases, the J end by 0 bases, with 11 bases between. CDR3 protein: CASTLTQSTDTQYF. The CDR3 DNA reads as TGTGCCAGCACCCTGACCCAGAGCACAGATACGCAGTATTTT.

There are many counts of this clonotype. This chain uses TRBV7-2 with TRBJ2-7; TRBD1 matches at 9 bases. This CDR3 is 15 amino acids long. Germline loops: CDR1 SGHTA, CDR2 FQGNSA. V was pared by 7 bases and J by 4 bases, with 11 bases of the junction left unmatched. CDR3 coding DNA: TGTGCCAGCAACCTAGGGTGGGACAGGGTATACGAGCAGTACTTC. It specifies CASNLGWDRVYEQYF.

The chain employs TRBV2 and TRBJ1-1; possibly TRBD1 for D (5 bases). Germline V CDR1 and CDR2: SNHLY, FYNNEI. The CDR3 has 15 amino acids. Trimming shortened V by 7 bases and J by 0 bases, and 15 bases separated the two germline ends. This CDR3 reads CASNELGTLNTEAFF. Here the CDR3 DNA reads TGTGCCAGCAACGAACTTGGGACGCTGAACACTGAAGCTTTCTTT.

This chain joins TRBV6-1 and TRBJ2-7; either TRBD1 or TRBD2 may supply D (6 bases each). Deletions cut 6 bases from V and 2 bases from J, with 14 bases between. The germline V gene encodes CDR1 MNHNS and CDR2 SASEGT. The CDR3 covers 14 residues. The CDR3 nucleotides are TGTGCCAGCAGCTGGGGGGACACCACCTACGAGCAGTACTTC. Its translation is CASSWGDTTYEQYF.

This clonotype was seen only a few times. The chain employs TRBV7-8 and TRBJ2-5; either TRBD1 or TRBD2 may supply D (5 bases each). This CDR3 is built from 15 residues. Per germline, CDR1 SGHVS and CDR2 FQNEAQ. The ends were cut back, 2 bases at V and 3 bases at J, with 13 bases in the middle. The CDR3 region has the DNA TGTGCCAGCAGCTTACCCCGGGGCGAAGAAGAGACCCAGTACTTC. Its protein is CASSLPRGEEETQYF.

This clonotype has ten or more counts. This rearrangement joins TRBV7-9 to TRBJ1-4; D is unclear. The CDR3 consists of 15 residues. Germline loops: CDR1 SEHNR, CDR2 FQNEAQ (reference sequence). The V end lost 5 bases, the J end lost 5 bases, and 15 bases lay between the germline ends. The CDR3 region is CASSPVRTPNEKLFF. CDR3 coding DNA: TGTGCCAGCAGCCCGGTTCGAACGCCGAATGAAAAACTGTTTTTT.

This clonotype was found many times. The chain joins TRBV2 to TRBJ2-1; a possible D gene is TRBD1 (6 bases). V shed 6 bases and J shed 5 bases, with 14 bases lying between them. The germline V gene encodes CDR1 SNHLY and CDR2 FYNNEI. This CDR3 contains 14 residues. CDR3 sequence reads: CASRTGPRNNEQFF. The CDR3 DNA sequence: TGTGCCAGCAGGACAGGCCCCCGGAACAATGAGCAGTTCTTC.

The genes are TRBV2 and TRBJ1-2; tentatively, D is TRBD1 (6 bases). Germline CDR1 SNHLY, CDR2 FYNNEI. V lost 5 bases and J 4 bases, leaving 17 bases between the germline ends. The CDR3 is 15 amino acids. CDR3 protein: CASSLKRTDIYGYTF. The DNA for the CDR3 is TGTGCCAGCAGTCTCAAAAGGACAGACATCTATGGCTACACCTTC.

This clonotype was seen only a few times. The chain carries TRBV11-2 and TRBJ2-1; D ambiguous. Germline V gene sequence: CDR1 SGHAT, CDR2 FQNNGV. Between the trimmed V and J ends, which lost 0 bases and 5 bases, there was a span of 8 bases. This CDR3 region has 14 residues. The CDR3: CASSLDVVNNEQFF. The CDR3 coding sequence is TGTGCCAGCAGCTTAGATGTTGTGAACAATGAGCAGTTCTTC.

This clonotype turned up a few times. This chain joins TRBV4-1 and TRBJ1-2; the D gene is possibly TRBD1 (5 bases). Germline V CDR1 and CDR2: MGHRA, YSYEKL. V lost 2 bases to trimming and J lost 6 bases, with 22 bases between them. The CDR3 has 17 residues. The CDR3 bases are TGCGCCAGCAGCCAAATCCAGAGCTTAAGGGGCGGGCATGGCTACACCTTC. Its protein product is CASSQIQSLRGGHGYTF.

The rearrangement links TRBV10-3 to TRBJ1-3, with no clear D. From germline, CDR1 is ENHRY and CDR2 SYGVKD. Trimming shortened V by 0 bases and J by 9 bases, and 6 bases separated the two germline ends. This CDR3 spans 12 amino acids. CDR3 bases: TGTGCCATCAGTGAGTCTGCGGTCACCATATATTTT. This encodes CAISESAVTIYF.

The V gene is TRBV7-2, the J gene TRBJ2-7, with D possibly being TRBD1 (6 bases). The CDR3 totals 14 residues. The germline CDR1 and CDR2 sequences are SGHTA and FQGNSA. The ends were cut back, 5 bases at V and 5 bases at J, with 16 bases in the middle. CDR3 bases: TGTGCCAGCAGCCTCCAACCAGGGGTCCACGAGCAGTACTTC. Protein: CASSLQPGVHEQYF. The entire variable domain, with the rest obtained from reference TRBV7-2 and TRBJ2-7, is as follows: GAGVSQSPSNKVTEKGKDVELRCDPISGHTALYWYRQSLGQGLEFLIYFQGNSAPDKSGLPSDRFSAERTGGSVSTLTIQRTQQEDSAVYLCASSLQPGVHEQYFGPGTRLTVT.

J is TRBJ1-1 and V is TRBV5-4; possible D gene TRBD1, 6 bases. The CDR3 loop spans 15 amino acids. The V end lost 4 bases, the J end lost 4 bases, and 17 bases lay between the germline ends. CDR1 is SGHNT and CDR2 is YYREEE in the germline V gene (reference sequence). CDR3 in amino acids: CASSRRQGRGTEAFF. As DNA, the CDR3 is TGTGCCAGCAGCAGGCGCCAGGGGAGGGGCACTGAAGCTTTCTTT. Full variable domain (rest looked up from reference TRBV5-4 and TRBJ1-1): ETGVTQSPTHLIKTRGQQVTLRCSSQSGHNTVSWYQQALGQGPQFIFQYYREEENGRGNFPPRFSGLQFPNYSSELNVNALELDDSALYLCASSRRQGRGTEAFFGQGTRLTVV.

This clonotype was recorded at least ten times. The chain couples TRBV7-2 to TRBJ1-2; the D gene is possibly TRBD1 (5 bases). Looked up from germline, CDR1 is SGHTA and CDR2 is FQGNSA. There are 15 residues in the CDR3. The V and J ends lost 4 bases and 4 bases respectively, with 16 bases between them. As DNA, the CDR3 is TGTGCCAGCAGCTCCCGACAAGGGGAAGGCTATGGCTACACCTTC. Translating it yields CASSSRQGEGYGYTF.

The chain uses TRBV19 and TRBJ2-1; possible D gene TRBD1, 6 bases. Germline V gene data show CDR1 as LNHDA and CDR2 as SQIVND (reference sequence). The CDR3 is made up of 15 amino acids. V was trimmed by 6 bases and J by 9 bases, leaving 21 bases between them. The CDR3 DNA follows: TGTGCCAGTAGCCTCGGGGCTACACAGGGATCTGAGCAGTTCTTC. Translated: CASSLGATQGSEQFF.

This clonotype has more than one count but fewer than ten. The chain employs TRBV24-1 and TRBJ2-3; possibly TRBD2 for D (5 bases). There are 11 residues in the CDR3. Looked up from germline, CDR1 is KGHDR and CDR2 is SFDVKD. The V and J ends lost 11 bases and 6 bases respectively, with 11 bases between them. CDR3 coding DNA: TGTGCCAGTGAGTCTAGCGATACGCAGTATTTT. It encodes CASESSDTQYF.

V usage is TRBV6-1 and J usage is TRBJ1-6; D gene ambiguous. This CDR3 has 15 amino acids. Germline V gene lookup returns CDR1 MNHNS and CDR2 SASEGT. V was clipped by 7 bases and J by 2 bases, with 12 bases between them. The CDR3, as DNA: TGTGCCAGCACCACTCTCAGAGCCTATAATTCACCCCTCCACTTT. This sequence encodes CASTTLRAYNSPLHF.

DNA of the CDR3: TGTGCCAGCAGGCGACCGGGCCCTAATCAGCCCCAGCATTTT. Its translation is CASRRPGPNQPQHF. The rearrangement links TRBV27 to TRBJ1-5, with D hard to call. Trimming removed 6 bases at V and 4 bases at J, with 13 bases between. This CDR3 is built from 14 residues. Per the germline V gene, CDR1 is MNHEY and CDR2 is SMNVEV (reference sequence).

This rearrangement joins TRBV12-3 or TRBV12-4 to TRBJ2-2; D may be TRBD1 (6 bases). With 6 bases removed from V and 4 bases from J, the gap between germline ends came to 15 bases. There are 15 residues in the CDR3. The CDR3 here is CASRNGGATTGELFF. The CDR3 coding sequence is TGTGCCAGCAGGAATGGGGGCGCCACCACCGGGGAGCTGTTTTTT.

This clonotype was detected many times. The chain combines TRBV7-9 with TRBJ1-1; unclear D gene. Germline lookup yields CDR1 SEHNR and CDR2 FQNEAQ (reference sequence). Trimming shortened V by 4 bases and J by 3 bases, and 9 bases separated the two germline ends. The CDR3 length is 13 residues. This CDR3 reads CASSSQEDTEAFF. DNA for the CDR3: TGTGCCAGCAGCTCCCAGGAGGACACTGAAGCTTTCTTT.

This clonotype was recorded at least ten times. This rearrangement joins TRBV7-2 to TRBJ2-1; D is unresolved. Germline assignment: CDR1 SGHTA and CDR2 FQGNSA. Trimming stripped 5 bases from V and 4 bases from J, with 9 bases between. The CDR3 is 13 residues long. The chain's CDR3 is CASSLTIYNEQFF. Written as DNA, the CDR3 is TGTGCCAGCAGCCTCACTATATACAATGAGCAGTTCTTC.

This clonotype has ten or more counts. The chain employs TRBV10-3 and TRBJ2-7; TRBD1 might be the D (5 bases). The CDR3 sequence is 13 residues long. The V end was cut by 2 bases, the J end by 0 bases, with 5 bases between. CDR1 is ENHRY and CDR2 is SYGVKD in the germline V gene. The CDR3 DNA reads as TGTGCCATCAGTGAGGACAGCTCCTACGAGCAGTACTTC. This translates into CAISEDSSYEQYF.

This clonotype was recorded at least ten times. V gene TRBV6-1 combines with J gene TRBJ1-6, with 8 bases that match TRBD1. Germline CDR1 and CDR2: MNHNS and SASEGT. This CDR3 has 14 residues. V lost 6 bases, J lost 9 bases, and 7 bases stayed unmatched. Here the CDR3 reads CASSYRTGISPLHF. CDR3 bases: TGTGCCAGCAGCTACAGGACAGGGATTTCACCCCTCCACTTT.

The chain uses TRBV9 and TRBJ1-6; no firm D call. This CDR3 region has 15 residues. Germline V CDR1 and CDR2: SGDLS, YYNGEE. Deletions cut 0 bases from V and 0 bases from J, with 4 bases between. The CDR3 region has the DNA TGTGCCAGCAGCGTAGGAGGCTCCTATAATTCACCCCTCCACTTT. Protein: CASSVGGSYNSPLHF.

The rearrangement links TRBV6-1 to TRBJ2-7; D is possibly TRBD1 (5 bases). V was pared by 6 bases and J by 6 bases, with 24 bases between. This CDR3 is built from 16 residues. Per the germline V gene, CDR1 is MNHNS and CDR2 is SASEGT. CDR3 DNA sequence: TGTGCCAGCAGATTGAGTTGGGCCGCCGCAAGGGGCGAGCAGTACTTC. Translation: CASRLSWAAARGEQYF.

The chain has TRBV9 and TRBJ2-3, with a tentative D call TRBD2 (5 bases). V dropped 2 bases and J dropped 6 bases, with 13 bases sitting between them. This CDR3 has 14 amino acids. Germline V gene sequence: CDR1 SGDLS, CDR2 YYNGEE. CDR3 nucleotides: TGTGCCAGCAGCGTGTGGACCAGAGGGGATACGCAGTATTTT. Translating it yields CASSVWTRGDTQYF.